These 29 T cell receptor beta chains came from one sample sequenced in a study of control samples from healthy donors and cancer patients. The table came from immunoSEQ multiplex PCR; TCRdb's copy has only in-frame clones and leaves some out. The table includes tens of thousands of clones, roughly 93% detected once. Sequenced input: blood. The receptors were gathered from a woman aged 30 to 39 in good health.

This clone was seen once. V usage is TRBV6-4 and J usage is TRBJ1-1; D gene unclear. The CDR3 contains 15 residues. Per germline, CDR1 MRHNA and CDR2 SNTAGT. Trimming removed 2 bases at V and 10 bases at J, with 20 bases between. The CDR3 DNA sequence: TGTGCCAGCAGTGACCCCAGCGGGTCTGGGGTTTCAGCTTTCTTT. Its protein product is CASSDPSGSGVSAFF.

The chain carries TRBV27 and TRBJ1-1; D gene uncertain. The CDR3 has 11 amino acids. The V and J ends lost 7 bases and 4 bases respectively, with 7 bases between them. The germline CDR1 and CDR2 sequences are MNHEY and SMNVEV (reference sequence). The DNA for the CDR3 is TGTGCCAGCAAGTGGGGCACTGAAGCTTTCTTT. This translates into CASKWGTEAFF.

This sequence joins TRBV27 and TRBJ2-7; D gene ambiguous. The V gene's germline CDR1 is MNHEY and CDR2 SMNVEV (reference sequence). CDR3 length: 13 residues. V lost 3 bases and J lost 2, with 8 bases in between. The CDR3 loop is CASSFSQTYEQYF. Written as DNA, the CDR3 is TGTGCCAGCAGTTTCAGCCAGACCTACGAGCAGTACTTC.

This chain links TRBV27 with TRBJ2-1; 13 bases are a match to TRBD2. Germline V gene data show CDR1 as MNHEY and CDR2 as SMNVEV (reference sequence). The CDR3 is made up of 16 amino acids. V gave up 7 bases and J gave up 5 bases; unmatched junction bases: 8. The CDR3 nucleotides read TGTGCCAGCACCTTATTAGGACTAGCGGGGGACAATGAGCAGTTCTTC. It codes for CASTLLGLAGDNEQFF.

The rearrangement joins TRBV7-8 to TRBJ1-3, with D unclear. The V end was cut by 1 base, the J end by 0 bases, with 4 bases between. Germline V gives CDR1 SGHVS, CDR2 FQNEAQ. This CDR3 is built from 14 residues. As DNA, the CDR3 is TGTGCCAGCAGCTTAGATAGCTCTGGAAACACCATATATTTT. Its translation is CASSLDSSGNTIYF.

The J gene is TRBJ2-1, the V gene TRBV10-3; D remains unclear. Germline assignment: CDR1 ENHRY and CDR2 SYGVKD. CDR3 length: 14 amino acids. V was pared by 1 base and J by 7 bases, with 11 bases between. CDR3 region: CAISELGKWNEQFF. The CDR3 nucleotides are TGTGCCATCAGTGAGTTAGGGAAATGGAATGAGCAGTTCTTC.

The CDR3: CASSQVSYEQYF. CDR3 nucleotides: TGTGCCAGCAGCCAAGTATCCTACGAGCAGTACTTC. V and J are TRBV4-2 and TRBJ2-7; no clear D gene. Germline assignment: CDR1 LGHNA and CDR2 YNFKEQ. V dropped 1 base and J dropped 1 base, with 2 bases sitting between them. This CDR3 region has 12 residues.

Here the CDR3 DNA reads TGTGCCATATCTCAGGGTACTGAAGCTTTCTTT. As protein: CAISQGTEAFF. V gene TRBV3-1 (or the pseudogene TRBV3-2) combines with J gene TRBJ1-1, with D possibly matching TRBD1 (5 bases). This CDR3 is built from 11 residues. V was shortened by 10 bases and J by 5 bases, with 11 bases between the two germline ends. Germline V gene sequence: CDR1 LGHDT, CDR2 YNNKEL (reference sequence).

The chain uses TRBV13 and TRBJ2-2, with D maybe TRBD2 (6 bases). Germline CDR1 and CDR2: PRHDT and FYEKMQ (reference sequence). V was trimmed by 8 bases and J by 3 bases, leaving 13 bases between them. The CDR3 covers 14 residues. In nucleotides, the CDR3 is TGTGCCAGCGAACGACGGGAGTACACCGGGGAGCTGTTTTTT. Residues: CASERREYTGELFF.

The chain uses TRBV30 and TRBJ1-2; 8 nucleotides agree with TRBD1. The CDR3 contains 12 residues. Germline V gives CDR1 GTSNPN, CDR2 SVGIG (reference sequence). The V and J ends lost 3 bases and 4 bases, in that order; junction bases with no gene match: 1. CDR3 nucleotides: TGTGCCTGGAGACAGGGGGTCTATGGCTACACCTTC. As protein: CAWRQGVYGYTF.

The chain uses TRBV19 and TRBJ1-2, with 7 bases aligning to TRBD1. The CDR3 contains 14 residues. The germline CDR1 and CDR2 sequences are LNHDA and SQIVND (reference sequence). The junction had 9 bases not matched to a gene; V was cut back by 9 bases and J by 2 bases. The CDR3, as DNA: TGTGCCAGCCGGAGGGACAGCAGCAACTATGGCTACACCTTC. It specifies CASRRDSSNYGYTF.

This rearrangement joins TRBV30 to TRBJ2-3; 9 bases are a match to TRBD1. V gave up 2 bases and J gave up 11 bases; unmatched junction bases: 11. This CDR3 contains 14 residues. Germline values: CDR1 GTSNPN, CDR2 SVGIG (reference sequence). CDR3 sequence reads: CAWSNRGQEWGQYF. The CDR3, as DNA: TGTGCCTGGAGTAACAGGGGGCAAGAGTGGGGGCAGTATTTT.

The chain couples TRBV30 to TRBJ1-2, with TRBD1 identical over 7 bases. CDR3 length: 15 residues. V dropped 0 bases and J dropped 2; count of bases not matched to a gene: 6. The germline V gene encodes CDR1 GTSNPN and CDR2 SVGIG (reference sequence). The CDR3 sequence: CAWSVRQGVNYGYTF. The DNA of the CDR3 is TGTGCCTGGAGTGTACGTCAGGGGGTGAACTATGGCTACACCTTC. The variable domain in full, with the rest retrieved from reference TRBV30 and TRBJ1-2, is SQTIHQWPATLVQPVGSPLSLECTVEGTSNPNLYWYRQAAGRGLQLLFYSVGIGQISSEVPQNLSASRPQDRQFILSSKKLLLSDSGFYLCAWSVRQGVNYGYTFGSGTRLTVV.

As DNA, the CDR3 is TGTGCCAGCAGCGCCGACAGGACCTACGAGCAGTACTTC. Its protein is CASSADRTYEQYF. The chain combines TRBV11-2 with TRBJ2-7, with TRBD1 as a possible D gene (6 bases). Germline values: CDR1 SGHAT, CDR2 FQNNGV. V was clipped by 5 bases and J by 2 bases, with 10 bases between them. There are 13 residues in the CDR3. Variable domain in full (rest from reference TRBV11-2 and TRBJ2-7): EAGVAQSPRYKIIEKRQSVAFWCNPISGHATLYWYQQILGQGPKLLIQFQNNGVVDDSQLPKDRFSAERLKGVDSTLKIQPAKLEDSAVYLCASSADRTYEQYFGPGTRLTVT.

This rearrangement joins TRBV30 to TRBJ1-5; D may be TRBD1 (5 bases). V was cut by 3 bases and J by 1 base, with 19 bases left in between. The length of the CDR3 is 17 residues. Germline-derived CDR1 and CDR2 are GTSNPN and SVGIG (reference sequence). The CDR3 spells CAWSATARGLSNQPQHF. The CDR3 bases are TGTGCCTGGAGCGCAACCGCCCGGGGACTCAGCAATCAGCCCCAGCATTTT. The full variable domain, with the rest looked up from reference TRBV30 and TRBJ1-5, is SQTIHQWPATLVQPVGSPLSLECTVEGTSNPNLYWYRQAAGRGLQLLFYSVGIGQISSEVPQNLSASRPQDRQFILSSKKLLLSDSGFYLCAWSATARGLSNQPQHFGDGTRLSIL.

The rearrangement links TRBV9 to TRBJ1-4; no clear D gene. The length of the CDR3 is 15 residues. Germline CDR1 and CDR2: SGDLS and YYNGEE. V lost 3 bases, J lost 5 bases, and 14 bases lay in between. Here the CDR3 reads CASSAQAAGNEKLFF. The DNA of the CDR3 is TGTGCCAGCAGCGCCCAAGCCGCCGGGAATGAAAAACTGTTTTTT.

This chain links TRBV5-1 with TRBJ1-1, with D tentatively TRBD1 (5 bases). The CDR3 is 13 amino acids. Deletions cut 4 bases from V and 1 base from J, with 8 bases between. The germline gives CDR1 SGHRS, CDR2 YFSETQ. The CDR3 spells CASSATGNTEAFF. The CDR3 nucleotides are TGCGCCAGCAGCGCCACAGGGAACACTGAAGCTTTCTTT.

CDR3: CSVTGSNGELFF. The CDR3 bases are TGCAGCGTGACAGGGTCGAACGGGGAGCTGTTTTTT. The rearrangement uses TRBV29-1 and TRBJ2-2; 7 bases fit TRBD1. Germline CDR1 SQVTM, CDR2 ANQGSEA. The CDR3 length is 12 residues. Losses at the gene ends were 6 bases for V and 7 bases for J; bases not matched to a gene: 5.

On this clone: A read error may account for a junction end that differs from germline. The chain combines TRBV7-7 with TRBJ1-1; D unclear. CDR3 size: 13 residues. The germline gives CDR1 SSHAT, CDR2 FNYEAQ (reference sequence). For the CDR3, the DNA is TGTGCTAGCAGCGCAACGCGTGACACTGAAGCTTTCTTT. Translating it yields CASSATRDTEAFF.

The chain joins TRBV28 to TRBJ1-1; no clear D. Germline V gene lookup returns CDR1 MDHEN and CDR2 SYDVKM. The length of the CDR3 is 13 residues. Deletions cut 6 bases from V and 0 bases from J, with 8 bases between. The CDR3: CASRLPMNTEAFF. The CDR3, as DNA: TGTGCCAGCAGGCTTCCGATGAACACTGAAGCTTTCTTT.

The chain employs TRBV24-1 and TRBJ1-1, with a weak D call TRBD1 (6 bases). The CDR3 consists of 13 residues. V gave up 7 bases and J gave up 3 bases, with 11 bases separating them. The germline gives CDR1 KGHDR, CDR2 SFDVKD. CDR3 residues: CATSGGGDTEAFF. The CDR3 nucleotides read TGTGCCACCAGCGGGGGCGGCGACACTGAAGCTTTCTTT.

The chain recombines TRBV10-3 with TRBJ2-4, with TRBD1 matching over 7 bases. After removal of 8 bases from V and 5 bases from J, the junction contained 3 bases not matched to a gene. The CDR3 is 12 amino acids. Looked up from germline, CDR1 is ENHRY and CDR2 is SYGVKD. CDR3 nucleotide sequence: TGTGCCATCCGGGACAGAGAAAACATTCAGTACTTC. Translating it yields CAIRDRENIQYF.

The J gene is TRBJ1-5, the V gene TRBV20-1; perhaps TRBD1 as D (6 bases). CDR3 length: 14 amino acids. Trimming pared 3 bases from V and 5 bases from J, leaving 14 bases between. The germline gives CDR1 DFQATT, CDR2 SNEGSKA (reference sequence). Here the CDR3 reads CSASLAGEYQPQHF. DNA of the CDR3: TGCAGTGCTAGTTTGGCAGGGGAGTATCAGCCCCAGCATTTT.

The chain links TRBV5-1 to TRBJ2-5; perhaps D is TRBD1 or TRBD2 (6 bases each). V was trimmed by 0 bases and J by 5 bases, leaving 14 bases between them. Germline V gene sequence: CDR1 SGHRS, CDR2 YFSETQ. The CDR3 loop spans 15 amino acids. CDR3 nucleotides: TGCGCCAGCAGCTTGGAGGGGGGCGCGTATGAGACCCAGTACTTC. This encodes CASSLEGGAYETQYF.

Comments on this clone: The germline gene is not matched at one end of the junction; a read error may be the cause. This chain links TRBV4-2 with TRBJ1-5, with D possibly matching TRBD1 (6 bases). From germline, CDR1 is LGHNA and CDR2 YNFKEQ. This CDR3 has 17 residues. In DNA, the CDR3 is TGTGCCAGCAGCCAAGATGGGACATCGGTTAGCTATCAGCCCCAGCATTTT. It translates to CASSQDGTSVSYQPQHF.

The genes are TRBV27 and TRBJ1-6; possibly TRBD1 for D (5 bases). Germline V gives CDR1 MNHEY, CDR2 SMNVEV (reference sequence). The CDR3 consists of 17 residues. V was shortened by 5 bases and J by 6 bases, with 20 bases between the two germline ends. The CDR3 region is CASSNKPRQNPNSPLHF. The DNA of the CDR3 is TGTGCCAGCAGTAATAAACCTAGACAGAACCCTAATTCACCCCTCCACTTT.

The chain uses TRBV2 and TRBJ1-6; no clear D gene. CDR1 is SNHLY and CDR2 is FYNNEI in the germline V gene. Trimming stripped 9 bases from V and 6 bases from J, with 12 bases between. This CDR3 spans 13 amino acids. CDR3 in amino acids: CASNPLGNSPLHF. The CDR3 region has the DNA TGTGCCAGTAACCCCCTGGGTAATTCACCCCTCCACTTT.

This CDR3 is CASSGRRNTEAFF. In DNA, the CDR3 is TGTGCCAGCAGCGGAAGGAGGAACACTGAAGCTTTCTTT. V gene TRBV13 combines with J gene TRBJ1-1; D uncertain. Trimming removed 5 bases from V and 1 base from J, with 8 bases in between. Germline V gene data show CDR1 as PRHDT and CDR2 as FYEKMQ (reference sequence). CDR3 length: 13 residues.

This chain joins TRBV14 and TRBJ1-5, with D uncertain. The CDR3 is made up of 13 amino acids. Trimming took off 4 bases at V and 6 bases at J, with 10 bases between the two ends. Looked up from germline, CDR1 is SGHDN and CDR2 is FVKESK. CDR3 region: CASSLTLGQPQHF. The CDR3, as DNA: TGTGCCAGCAGCCTTACCTTGGGTCAGCCCCAGCATTTT.